The clone carrying this T cell receptor beta chain turned up a few times. Its antigen remains unidentified. PCR amplification relied on 60 Vbeta primers (plus 13 Jbeta primers). Here immunoSEQ multiplex PCR was the method, and the copy in TCRdb shows in-frame clones only, minus some. The sample has around 120,000 clones; about 73% are singletons. The sample is drawn from a study of cytomegalovirus exposure and HLA in healthy donors. Findings and limits, study-wide: Presence/absence comparisons presumed near-even sequencing depth among donors.

Germline V gives CDR1 SGHRS, CDR2 YFSETQ. This CDR3 comprises 16 residues. Between the trimmed V and J ends, which lost 1 base and 7 bases, there was a span of 18 bases. The sequence was collected from a woman in her 40s in good health and CMV-seronegative. The sequenced sample was PBMCs. The gene calls are TRBV5-1 and TRBJ2-1, with D possibly matching TRBD1 (6 bases). This CDR3 reads CASSLFITGHINEQFF. The CDR3 nucleotides are TGCGCCAGCAGCTTGTTTATCACAGGGCATATTAATGAGCAGTTCTTC.